This TCR beta chain was profiled in a study of shared clonotypes between healthy human individuals. Remarks on this clone: Its antigen is currently unknown.

TCRdb keeps only in-frame clones here, not all; method: immunoSEQ multiplex PCR. Seen here are 980,000 or so clones, 76% observed once, and the top ten hold roughly 1.5%. Every one of the donors was a Caucasian adult that lived in Nashville, Tennessee. Investigators divided CD4+ cells into CD45RA+ naive and CD45RA-negative memory subsets. General study points: Memory subsets had estimated richness that was generally smaller than that of naive subsets. Sequencing depth was expected to influence donor clonotype sharing.

The clonotype comes from a man between 18 and 35 years old in good health. Material for sequencing was memory CD4+ T cells sorted from blood. The subset here: CD45RA-negative fraction.

The CDR3 protein is CASNPQGLRNQPQHF. As DNA, the CDR3 is TGTGCCAGTAATCCACAGGGACTACGCAATCAGCCCCAGCATTTT. This chain connects TRBV19 to TRBJ1-5, with a tentative D call TRBD1 (6 bases). V was shortened by 7 bases and J by 2 bases, with 15 bases between the two germline ends. Germline CDR1 LNHDA, CDR2 SQIVND (reference sequence). The CDR3 has 15 amino acids.